This TCR beta chain was sequenced during a study of blood T cells in healthy people across ages (dated by TCRdb to the mid-2010s). The study in broad terms: In model experiments, template switching captured about one uniquely barcoded TCR beta cDNA molecule for every two T cells. Four age groups were formed from the donors: young (average about 16 years), middle-aged (more than 35), aged (more than 55) and long-lived (about 80). The study analyzed two additional independent replicas of 1 million unique cDNA reads from the same blood draw for two donors, one aged 18 to 29 and one aged 80 or older. Age-related changes in TCR beta repertoire diversity were measured in the study by deep sequencing normalized with unique cDNA molecular identifiers. Donors of different ages were randomly distributed across sequencing lanes to avoid experimental bias. Broader findings and caveats from the paper: The long-lived group showed more naive CD4+ T cells, fewer expanded clones and increased TCR diversity than the aged group, suggesting age selection. A strong correlation was found between observed TCR beta diversity and the percentage of naive T cells measured by flow cytometry. As age increased, observed TCR beta diversity per million T cells dropped in a roughly linear way, and a significant reduction was already evident by age 40. Because the CMV infection status of the donors was unknown, age-related changes in expanded clonotypes may potentially have been confounded. Since profiling was done on bulk unsorted PBMCs, naive and antigen-experienced compartments could not be conclusively compared. Estimates of total diversity from one million sequenced T cells were regarded as lower bounds and underestimates.

Libraries were made using 5' RACE. Sequencing relied on an Illumina HiSeq 2500. A second PCR of about 6 to 12 cycles was run with a J-beta primer mix and a sample-barcoded 5' primer. Each TCR beta cDNA molecule received a unique molecular identifier from a template-switch 5' adaptor carrying 12 random nucleotides. Each sample yielded at least 2.5 million CDR3-containing paired-end reads. First-strand cDNA was synthesized from all RNA with the Mint cDNA synthesis kit, primed by a TRBC-specific oligonucleotide. After uracil-DNA glycosylase treatment, a first 18-cycle PCR used universal primers M1SS and BC2_uni_R on all cDNA. The authors' analysis ran thus. For normalization, 1 million high-quality reads were randomly selected from each sample, with every read carrying a distinct molecular identifier. Reads with shared molecular identifiers were discarded instead of being binned into consensus sequences. MiTCR, set to a Q25 quality threshold and the strictest error-elimination algorithm, was used for CDR3 identification, clonotype clustering and error correction. A nonparametric unseen species model with Euler transformation was used to estimate lower-bound total TCR beta diversity. Using fastp trimming at Q25 and MiXCR clonotype assembly, TCRdb reanalyzed the public sequencing data and kept in-frame beta chains. Rows are combined by CDR3 protein, so each entry shows the most common genes and DNA. The V and J calls shown here were made by TCRdb, not taken from the authors' results. In all, the sample holds about 630,000 distinct CDR3 sequences, and 21% of those were seen once. In total, the top ten clones hold roughly 3.9% of the sample.

About this clonotype itself: The clone's antigen remains unknown. There are no base qualities to consult, and no much larger clone falls within one base.

The donors were roughly 39 Caucasian individuals from Russia, aged about 6 to 100 years, who were systemically healthy. Each donor gave 8 to 10 milliliters of peripheral blood, drawn into EDTA-treated Vacutainer tubes. Ficoll-Paque density-gradient centrifugation was used to isolate PBMCs, with at least 6.5 million per sample. Trizol reagent was used to extract total RNA from the PBMCs, yielding at least 5 micrograms per sample. The percentages of naive CD45RAhigh/CD27high T cells were determined by flow cytometry on a PBMC aliquot from every donor. The junction carries 7 bases between V and J, which are trimmed by 8 bases and 0 bases respectively. From the germline V gene (reference sequence), CDR1 is MNHEY and CDR2 is SMNVEV. Measured from the cysteine to the phenylalanine, the CDR3 is 13 residues long. The sequence is cut down to CDR3 DNA, 39 bases in frame from base 1.

The sample was blood. The sequence was obtained from a man between 70 and 80 years old in good health. The rearrangement combines TRBV27 with TRBJ1-4; the D gene remains uncertain. The nucleotides are TGTGCCAGCCCGAGAGCAACTAATGAAAAACTGTTTTTT. Its protein is CASPRATNEKLFF.